Sequencing of this T cell receptor (beta chain) was carried out in a study of blood T cell repertoires in COVID-19 (dated by TCRdb to 2020 to 2021). With regard to the full study: Samples from collaborators originated in the United States, Italy and Spain and spanned both the acute and convalescent phases of COVID-19. The prospective study material was composed of cDNA or gDNA derived from T cells, B-cell-depleted T cells, or PBMCs. Deeply sampled blood TCRbeta repertoires from subjects exposed to, actively infected with, or recovered from COVID-19 were included in the dataset. The repertoires were made available in a free public database intended to serve as a resource for research on the immune response to SARS-CoV-2. Samples were obtained from the ongoing ImmuneRACE study (first 160 participants) and from 1,254 subjects provided by 6 global collaborators. A de-identified subject ID, COVID-19 status, age in years and sex were almost always included in the sample metadata. Where available, HLA class I and class II types were obtained from metadata supplied by the sample provider rather than from assay-based typing.

Whole blood was collected in K2EDTA tubes by collaborating institutions according to the institutions' own protocols. For TCRbeta analysis, collaborators shipped samples as frozen whole blood, isolated PBMCs, or DNA extracted from either of those sample types. This clone was seen once. No antigen is known for it. No base quality values were provided; no much bigger clone lies one nucleotide off. CDR1 and CDR2, looked up from the germline V gene, are MGHRA and YSYEKL. The CDR3 starts with the cysteine, ends with the phenylalanine, and has 16 residues. This entry keeps only the CDR3 DNA: 48 bases, framed from base 1. A distance of 12 bases separates the germline ends of V and J, which lose 0 bases and 0 bases respectively. Points the paper makes about the study in general: The quantity of clinical and demographic metadata differed by source and by participant and was supplied without curation.

TCRbeta CDR3 regions were amplified from genomic DNA using the immunoSEQ Assay, a bias-controlled multiplex PCR. The source study handled its data this way. The number of nucleated cells in each sample was estimated by amplification of reference gene primers within the assay. Sequence reads were collapsed and filtered to measure the absolute abundance of every unique TCRbeta CDR3 rearrangement. Productive Simpson clonality was computed per sample as the square root of Simpson's diversity index over productive rearrangements. What TCRdb holds here is the immuneACCESS table cut down to in-frame rearrangements. Part of the clones is not present; checked against another copy, under half of the missing clones reflect an unresolved V gene, and the others are unexplained. The D gene and trimming were derived from the DNA, and the V and J assignments and clone size from that table. Recorded for this sample are about 46,000 clones; around nine tenths of them occurred a single time. The top ten clonotypes cover just over 9.5% of the sample.

This receptor was taken from a man over 45 with active COVID-19. The chain is made from TRBV4-1 and TRBJ2-7, with TRBD2 perhaps the D gene, on 7 matching bases. The material sequenced was peripheral blood. The CDR3 reads CASSQEGGGPSYEQYF. The sequenced DNA is TGCGCCAGCAGCCAAGAAGGCGGGGGCCCCTCCTACGAGCAGTACTTC.